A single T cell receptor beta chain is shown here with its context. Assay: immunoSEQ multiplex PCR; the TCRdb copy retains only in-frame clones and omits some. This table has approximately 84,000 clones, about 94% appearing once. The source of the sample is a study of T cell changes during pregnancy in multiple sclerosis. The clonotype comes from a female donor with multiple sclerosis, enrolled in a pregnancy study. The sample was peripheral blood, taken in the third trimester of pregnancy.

DNA of the CDR3: TGTGCCAGCAGCCAGGCGCGGGGCTATGGCTACACCTTC. Protein: CASSQARGYGYTF. This chain links TRBV7-8 with TRBJ1-2, with D uncertain. The V gene lost 5 bases and the J gene lost 4 bases, with 11 bases spanning the gap. This CDR3 is 13 amino acids long. Germline V gene data show CDR1 as SGHVS and CDR2 as FQNEAQ. Full variable domain (rest looked up from reference TRBV7-8 and TRBJ1-2): GAGVSQSPRYKVAKRGQDVALRCDPISGHVSLFWYQQALGQGPEFLTYFQNEAQLDKSGLPSDRFFAERPEGSVSTLKIQRTQQEDSAVYLCASSQARGYGYTFGSGTRLTVV.